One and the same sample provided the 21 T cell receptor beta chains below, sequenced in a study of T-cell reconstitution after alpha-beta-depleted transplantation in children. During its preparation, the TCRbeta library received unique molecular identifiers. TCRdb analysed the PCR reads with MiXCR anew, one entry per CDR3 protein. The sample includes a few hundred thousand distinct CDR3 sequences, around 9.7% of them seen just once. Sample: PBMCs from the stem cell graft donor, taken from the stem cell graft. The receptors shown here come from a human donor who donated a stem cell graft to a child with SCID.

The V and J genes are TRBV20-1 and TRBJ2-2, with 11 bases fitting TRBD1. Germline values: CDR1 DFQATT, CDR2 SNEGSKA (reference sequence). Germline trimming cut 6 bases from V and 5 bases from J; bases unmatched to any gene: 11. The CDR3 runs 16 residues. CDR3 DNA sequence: TGCAGTGCGAACTCTGCCGGGACAGGGGGGACCGGGGAGCTGTTTTTT. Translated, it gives CSANSAGTGGTGELFF.

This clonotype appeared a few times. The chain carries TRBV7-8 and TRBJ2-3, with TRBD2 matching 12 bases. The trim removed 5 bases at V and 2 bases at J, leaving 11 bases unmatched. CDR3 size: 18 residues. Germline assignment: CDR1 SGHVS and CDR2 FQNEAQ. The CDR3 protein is CASSPPPGTSGHTDTQYF. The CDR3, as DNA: TGTGCCAGCAGCCCTCCTCCCGGGACTAGCGGGCACACAGATACGCAGTATTTT.

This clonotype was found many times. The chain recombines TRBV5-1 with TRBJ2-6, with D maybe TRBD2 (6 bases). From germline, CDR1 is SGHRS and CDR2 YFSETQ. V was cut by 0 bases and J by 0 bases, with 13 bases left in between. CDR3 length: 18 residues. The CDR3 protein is CASSLGGLRTSGANVLTF. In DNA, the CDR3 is TGCGCCAGCAGCTTGGGGGGACTGCGAACCTCTGGGGCCAACGTCCTGACTTTC.

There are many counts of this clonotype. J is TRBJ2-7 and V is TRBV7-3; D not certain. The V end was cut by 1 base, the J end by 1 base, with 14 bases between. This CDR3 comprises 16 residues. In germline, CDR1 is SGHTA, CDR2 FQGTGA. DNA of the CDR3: TGTGCCAGCAGCTTAATCCCCCAGGACCGATCCTACGAGCAGTACTTC. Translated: CASSLIPQDRSYEQYF.

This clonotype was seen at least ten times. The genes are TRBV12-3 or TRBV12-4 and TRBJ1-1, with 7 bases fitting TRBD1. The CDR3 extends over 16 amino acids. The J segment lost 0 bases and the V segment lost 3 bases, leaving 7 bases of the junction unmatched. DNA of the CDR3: TGTGCCAGCAGTTTGTCGGACAGGACCATGAACACTGAAGCTTTCTTT. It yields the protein CASSLSDRTMNTEAFF.

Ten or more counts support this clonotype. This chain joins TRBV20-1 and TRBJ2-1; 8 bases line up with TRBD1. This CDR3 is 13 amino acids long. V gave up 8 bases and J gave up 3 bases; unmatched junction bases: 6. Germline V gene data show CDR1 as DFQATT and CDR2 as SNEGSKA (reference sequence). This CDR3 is CSPDRGDYNEQFF. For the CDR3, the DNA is TGCAGTCCCGACAGGGGCGACTACAATGAGCAGTTCTTC.

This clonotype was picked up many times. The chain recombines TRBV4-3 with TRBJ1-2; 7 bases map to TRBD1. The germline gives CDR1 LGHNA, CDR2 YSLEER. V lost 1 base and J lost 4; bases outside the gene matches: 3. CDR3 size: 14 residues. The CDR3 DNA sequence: TGCGCCAGCAGCCAAGGACAGGGATTCTATGGCTACACCTTC. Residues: CASSQGQGFYGYTF.

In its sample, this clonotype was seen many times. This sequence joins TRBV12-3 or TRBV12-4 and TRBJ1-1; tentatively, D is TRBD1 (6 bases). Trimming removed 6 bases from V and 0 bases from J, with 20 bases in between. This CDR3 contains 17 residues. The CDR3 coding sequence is TGTGCCAGCAGGGGGGACCTATTAAGGGGGGTGAACACTGAAGCTTTCTTT. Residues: CASRGDLLRGVNTEAFF.

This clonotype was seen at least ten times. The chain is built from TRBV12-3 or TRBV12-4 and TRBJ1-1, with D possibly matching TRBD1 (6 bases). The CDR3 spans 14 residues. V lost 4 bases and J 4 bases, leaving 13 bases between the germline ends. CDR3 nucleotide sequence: TGTGCCAGCAGTTGGGCAGGGGTAGGCACTGAAGCTTTCTTT. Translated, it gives CASSWAGVGTEAFF.

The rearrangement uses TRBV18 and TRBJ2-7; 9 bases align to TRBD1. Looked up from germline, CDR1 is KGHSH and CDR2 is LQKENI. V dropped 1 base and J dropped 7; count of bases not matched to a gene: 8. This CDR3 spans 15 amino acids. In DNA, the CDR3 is TGTGCCAGCTCACCACACAGGGACAGGGATGATGAGCAGTACTTC. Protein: CASSPHRDRDDEQYF.

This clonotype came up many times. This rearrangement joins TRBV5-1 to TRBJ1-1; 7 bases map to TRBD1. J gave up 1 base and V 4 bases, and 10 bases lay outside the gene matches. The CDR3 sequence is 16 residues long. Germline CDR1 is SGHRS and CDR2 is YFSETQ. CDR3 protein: CASSPEEGTANTEAFF. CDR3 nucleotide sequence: TGCGCCAGCAGCCCAGAGGAAGGGACAGCGAACACTGAAGCTTTCTTT.

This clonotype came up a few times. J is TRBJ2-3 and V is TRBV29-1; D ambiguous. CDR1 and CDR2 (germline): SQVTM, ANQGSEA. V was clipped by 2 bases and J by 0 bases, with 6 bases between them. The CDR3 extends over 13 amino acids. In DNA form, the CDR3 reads TGCAGCGTTGAAAAGGGTAGCACAGATACGCAGTATTTT. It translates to CSVEKGSTDTQYF.

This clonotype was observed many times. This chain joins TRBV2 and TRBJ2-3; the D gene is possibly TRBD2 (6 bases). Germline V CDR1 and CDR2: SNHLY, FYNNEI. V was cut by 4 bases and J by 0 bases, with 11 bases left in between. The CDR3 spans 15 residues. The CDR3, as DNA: TGTGCCAGCAGTGTCGCAGGGACTAGCACAGATACGCAGTATTTT. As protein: CASSVAGTSTDTQYF.

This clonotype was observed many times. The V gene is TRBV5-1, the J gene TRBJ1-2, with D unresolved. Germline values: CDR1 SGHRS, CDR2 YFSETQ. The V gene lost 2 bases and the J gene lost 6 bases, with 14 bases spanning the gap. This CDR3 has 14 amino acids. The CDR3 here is CASSFNAGEDGYTF. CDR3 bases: TGCGCCAGCAGCTTTAATGCGGGAGAGGATGGCTACACCTTC.

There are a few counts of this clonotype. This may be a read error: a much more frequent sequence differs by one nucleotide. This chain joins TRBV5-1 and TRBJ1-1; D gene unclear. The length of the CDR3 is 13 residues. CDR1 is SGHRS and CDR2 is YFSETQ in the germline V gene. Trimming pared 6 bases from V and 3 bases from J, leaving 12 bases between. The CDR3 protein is CASTFGTDTEAFF. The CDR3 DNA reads TGCGCCAGCACCTTCGGCACGGACACTGAAGCTTTCTTT.

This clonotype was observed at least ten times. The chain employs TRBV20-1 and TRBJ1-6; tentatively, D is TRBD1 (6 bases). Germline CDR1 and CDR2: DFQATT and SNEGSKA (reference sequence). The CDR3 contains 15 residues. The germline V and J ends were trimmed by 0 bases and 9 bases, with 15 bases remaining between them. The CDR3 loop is CSAREVTGTRSPLHF. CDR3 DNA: TGCAGTGCTAGAGAAGTTACCGGGACACGTTCACCCCTCCACTTT.

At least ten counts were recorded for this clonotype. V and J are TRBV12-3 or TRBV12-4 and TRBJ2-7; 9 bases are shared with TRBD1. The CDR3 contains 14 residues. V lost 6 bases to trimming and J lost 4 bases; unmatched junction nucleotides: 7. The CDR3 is CASSAGTGLYEQYF. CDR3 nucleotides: TGTGCCAGCAGCGCCGGGACAGGGTTGTACGAGCAGTACTTC.

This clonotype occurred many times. CDR3 coding DNA: TGCAGTGCTAGAGATTGGGCAGATACGCAGTATTTT. Amino acids: CSARDWADTQYF. This chain uses TRBV20-1 with TRBJ2-3, with D unclear. Germline values: CDR1 DFQATT, CDR2 SNEGSKA (reference sequence). The CDR3 runs to 12 residues. Trimming took 0 bases from V and 4 from J, leaving 5 bases between them.

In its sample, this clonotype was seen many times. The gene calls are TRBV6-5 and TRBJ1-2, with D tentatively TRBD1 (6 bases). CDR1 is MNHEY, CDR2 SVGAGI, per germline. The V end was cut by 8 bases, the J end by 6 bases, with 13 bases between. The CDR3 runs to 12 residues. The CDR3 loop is CASFGQGHGYTF. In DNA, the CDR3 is TGTGCCAGCTTCGGGCAGGGGCATGGCTACACCTTC.

The CDR3 here is CASSPQERYGYTF. DNA of the CDR3: TGTGCCAGCAGCCCCCAGGAGCGCTATGGCTACACCTTC. This sequence joins TRBV7-2 and TRBJ1-2; D call uncertain. The ends were cut back, 5 bases at V and 4 bases at J, with 11 bases in the middle. Germline-derived CDR1 and CDR2 are SGHTA and FQGNSA. The CDR3 is made up of 13 amino acids. Complete variable domain (other parts from reference TRBV7-2 and TRBJ1-2): GAGVSQSPSNKVTEKGKDVELRCDPISGHTALYWYRQSLGQGLEFLIYFQGNSAPDKSGLPSDRFSAERTGGSVSTLTIQRTQQEDSAVYLCASSPQERYGYTFGSGTRLTVV.

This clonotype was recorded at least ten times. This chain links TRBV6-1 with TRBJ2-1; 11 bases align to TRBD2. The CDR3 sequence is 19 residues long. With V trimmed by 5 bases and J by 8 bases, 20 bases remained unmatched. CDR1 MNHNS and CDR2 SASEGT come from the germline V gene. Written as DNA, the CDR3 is TGTGCCAGCAGTCTAATCTATAGCGGGGGGGCTCAGAGTTCCCATGAGCAGTTCTTC. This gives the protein CASSLIYSGGAQSSHEQFF.